Sequencing of this T cell receptor beta chain was carried out in a study of technical replicates of blood from a few donors. With 4 bases clipped from V and 8 bases from J, the junction kept 10 bases outside the gene matches. Per germline, CDR1 SGHTS and CDR2 YDEGEE. The CDR3 covers 14 residues. The repertoire was sequenced with immunoSEQ multiplex PCR; TCRdb's copy has only in-frame clones and lacks some. The table has some 87,000 clones, about 90% seen once; the top ten hold about 0.35%. This TCR was sampled from a human donor in good health. Material for sequencing was T cells isolated from PBMCs. The chain uses TRBV5-8 and TRBJ1-2; 8 nucleotides match TRBD1. In DNA form, the CDR3 reads TGTGCCAGCAGCACCGGGACAGGCCAAACCGGCTACACCTTC. Its protein is CASSTGTGQTGYTF. Full variable domain (missing parts from reference TRBV5-8 and TRBJ1-2): EAGVTQSPTHLIKTRGQQATLRCSPISGHTSVYWYQQALGLGLQFLLWYDEGEERNRGNFPPRFSGRQFPNYSSELNVNALELEDSALYLCASSTGTGQTGYTFGSGTRLTVV.